This T cell receptor (beta chain) is drawn from a study of regulatory T cells in long-lasting Graves disease. CDR3-region Arm-PCR and iRepertoire HTBI primers produced the TCR beta libraries. TCRdb processed the multiplex PCR reads anew with MiXCR; each CDR3 protein has one entry. Of 370,000 or so distinct CDR3 sequences listed, around 15% are singletons. CDR1 is SQVTM and CDR2 is ANQGSEA in the germline V gene. V was shortened by 6 bases and J by 7 bases, with 21 bases between the two germline ends. This CDR3 has 14 amino acids. The time point: newly diagnosed GD, antithyroid drugs for less than 3 months. Extracted RNA from PBMCs served as the source of the TCR library. This sample was shared with a second study, whose subject was T cells in Graves' hyperthyroidism and ophthalmopathy.

The rearrangement uses TRBV29-1 and TRBJ1-2; TRBD1 is a possible D gene (6 bases). The specimen was peripheral blood mononuclear cells (PBMCs), collected at new diagnosis, from a patient treated with antithyroid drugs. This clonotype originated in a woman in her late teens or twenties with Graves disease. Here the CDR3 reads CSVEGGVGFGGYTF. The CDR3 DNA reads TGCAGCGTCGAGGGGGGGGTCGGGTTCGGTGGCTACACCTTC.